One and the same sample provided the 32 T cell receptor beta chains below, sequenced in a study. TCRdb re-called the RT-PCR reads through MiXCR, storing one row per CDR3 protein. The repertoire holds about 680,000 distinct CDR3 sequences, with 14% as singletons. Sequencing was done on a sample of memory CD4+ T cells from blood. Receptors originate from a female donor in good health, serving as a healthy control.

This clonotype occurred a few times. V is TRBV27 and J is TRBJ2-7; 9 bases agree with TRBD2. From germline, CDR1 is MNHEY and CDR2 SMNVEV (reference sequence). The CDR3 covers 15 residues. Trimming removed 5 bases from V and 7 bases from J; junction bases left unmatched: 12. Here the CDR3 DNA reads TGTGCCAGCAGTACATCTAGCGGGGCCTTCGAGGAGCAGTACTTC. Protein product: CASSTSSGAFEEQYF.

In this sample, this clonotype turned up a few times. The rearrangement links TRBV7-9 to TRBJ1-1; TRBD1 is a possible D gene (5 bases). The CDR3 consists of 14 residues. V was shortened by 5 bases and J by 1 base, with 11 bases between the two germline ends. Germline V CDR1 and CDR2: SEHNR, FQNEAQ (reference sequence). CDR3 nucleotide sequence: TGTGCCAGCAGCCGGGACTTCGAGAACACTGAAGCTTTCTTT. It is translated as CASSRDFENTEAFF.

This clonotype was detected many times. Written as DNA, the CDR3 is TGTGCCAGCAGTACGACCGCGGGCGTCGGACGTGGCTACACCTTC. It is translated as CASSTTAGVGRGYTF. The chain joins TRBV6-2 or TRBV6-3 to TRBJ1-2, with D hard to call. With 5 bases removed from V and 7 bases from J, the gap between germline ends came to 20 bases. Germline V gene sequence: CDR1 MNHEY, CDR2 SVGEGT. CDR3 size: 15 residues.

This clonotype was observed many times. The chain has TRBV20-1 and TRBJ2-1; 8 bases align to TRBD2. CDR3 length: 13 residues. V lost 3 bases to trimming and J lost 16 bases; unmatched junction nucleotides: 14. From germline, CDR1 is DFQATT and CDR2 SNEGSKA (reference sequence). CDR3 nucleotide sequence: TGCAGTGCTAGTGCAGGAGAGCGGGAGTTTTGTTTCTTC. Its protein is CSASAGEREFCFF.

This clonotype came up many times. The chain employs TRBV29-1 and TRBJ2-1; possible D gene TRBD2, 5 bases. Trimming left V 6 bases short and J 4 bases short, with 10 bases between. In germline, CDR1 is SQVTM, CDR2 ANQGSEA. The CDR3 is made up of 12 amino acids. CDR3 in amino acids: CSVLSGYNEQFF. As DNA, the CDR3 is TGCAGCGTCCTAAGCGGTTACAATGAGCAGTTCTTC.

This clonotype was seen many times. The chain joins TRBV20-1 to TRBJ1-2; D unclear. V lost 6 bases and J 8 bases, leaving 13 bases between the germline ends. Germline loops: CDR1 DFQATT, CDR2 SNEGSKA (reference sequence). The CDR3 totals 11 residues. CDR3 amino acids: CSAEGGNGYTF. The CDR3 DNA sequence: TGCAGTGCCGAAGGTGGCAACGGCTACACCTTC.

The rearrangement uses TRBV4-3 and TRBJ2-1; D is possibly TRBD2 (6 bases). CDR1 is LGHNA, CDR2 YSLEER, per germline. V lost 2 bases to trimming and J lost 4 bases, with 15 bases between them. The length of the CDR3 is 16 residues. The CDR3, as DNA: TGCGCCAGCAGCCAAAGCCGGGACTTCTATTACAATGAGCAGTTCTTC. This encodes CASSQSRDFYYNEQFF.

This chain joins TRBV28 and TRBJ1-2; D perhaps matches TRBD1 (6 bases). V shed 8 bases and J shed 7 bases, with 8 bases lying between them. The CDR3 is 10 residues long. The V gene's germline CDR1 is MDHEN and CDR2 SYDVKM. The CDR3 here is CASRRGGYTF. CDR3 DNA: TGTGCCAGCCGCAGGGGTGGCTACACCTTC.

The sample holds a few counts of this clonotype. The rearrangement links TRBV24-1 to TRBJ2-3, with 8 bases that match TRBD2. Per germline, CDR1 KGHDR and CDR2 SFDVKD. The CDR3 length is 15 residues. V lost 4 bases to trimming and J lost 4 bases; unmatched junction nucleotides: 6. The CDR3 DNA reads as TGTGCCACCAGTGACGCAGCGGGAGTGGCAGATACGCAGTATTTT. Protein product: CATSDAAGVADTQYF.

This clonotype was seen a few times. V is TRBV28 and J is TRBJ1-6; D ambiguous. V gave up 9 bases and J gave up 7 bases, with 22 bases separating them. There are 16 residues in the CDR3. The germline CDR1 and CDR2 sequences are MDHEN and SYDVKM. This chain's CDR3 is CASTSNIYSANSPLHF. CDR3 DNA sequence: TGTGCCAGTACTTCTAATATTTATTCCGCGAATTCACCCCTCCACTTT.

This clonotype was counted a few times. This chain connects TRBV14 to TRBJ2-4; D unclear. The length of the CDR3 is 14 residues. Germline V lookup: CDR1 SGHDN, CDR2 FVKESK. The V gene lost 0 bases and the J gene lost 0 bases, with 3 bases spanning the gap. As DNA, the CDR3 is TGTGCCAGCAGCCAAGAGCTAGCCAAAAACATTCAGTACTTC. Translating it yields CASSQELAKNIQYF.

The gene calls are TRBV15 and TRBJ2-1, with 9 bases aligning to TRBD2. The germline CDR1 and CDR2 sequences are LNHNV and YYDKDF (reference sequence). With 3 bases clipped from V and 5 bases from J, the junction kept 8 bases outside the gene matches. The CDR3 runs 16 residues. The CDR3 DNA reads TGTGCCACCAGCAGCCGTCGTCTAGCGGGAAACAATGAGCAGTTCTTC. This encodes CATSSRRLAGNNEQFF.

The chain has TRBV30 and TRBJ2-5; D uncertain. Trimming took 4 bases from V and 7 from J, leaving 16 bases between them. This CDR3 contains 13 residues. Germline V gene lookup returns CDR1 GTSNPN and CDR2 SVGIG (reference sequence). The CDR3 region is CAWIRPPSMTQYF. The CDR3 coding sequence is TGTGCCTGGATTAGACCCCCGTCCATGACCCAGTACTTC. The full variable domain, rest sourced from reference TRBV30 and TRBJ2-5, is SQTIHQWPATLVQPVGSPLSLECTVEGTSNPNLYWYRQAAGRGLQLLFYSVGIGQISSEVPQNLSASRPQDRQFILSSKKLLLSDSGFYLCAWIRPPSMTQYFGPGTRLLVL.

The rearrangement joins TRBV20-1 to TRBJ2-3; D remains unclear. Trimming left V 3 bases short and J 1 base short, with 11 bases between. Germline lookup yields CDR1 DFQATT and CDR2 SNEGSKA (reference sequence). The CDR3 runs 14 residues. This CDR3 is CSARESVGTDTQYF. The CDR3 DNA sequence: TGCAGTGCTAGGGAGTCAGTTGGCACAGATACGCAGTATTTT.

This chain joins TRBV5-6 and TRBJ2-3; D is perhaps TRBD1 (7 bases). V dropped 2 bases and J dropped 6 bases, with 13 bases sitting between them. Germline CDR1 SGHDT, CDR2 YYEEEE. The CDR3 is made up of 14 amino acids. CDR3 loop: CASSFGQAGDTQYF. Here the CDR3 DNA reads TGTGCCAGCAGCTTCGGACAGGCGGGGGATACGCAGTATTTT.

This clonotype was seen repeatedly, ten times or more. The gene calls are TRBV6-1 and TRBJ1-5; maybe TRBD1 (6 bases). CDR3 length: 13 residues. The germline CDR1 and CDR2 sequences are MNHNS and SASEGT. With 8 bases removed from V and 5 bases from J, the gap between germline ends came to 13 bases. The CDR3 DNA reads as TGTGCCAGCCGCCCACAGGGAGATCAGCCCCAGCATTTT. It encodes CASRPQGDQPQHF.

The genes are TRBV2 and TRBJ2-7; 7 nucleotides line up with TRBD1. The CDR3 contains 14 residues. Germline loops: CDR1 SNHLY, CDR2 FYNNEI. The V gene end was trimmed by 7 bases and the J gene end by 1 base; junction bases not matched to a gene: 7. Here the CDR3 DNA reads TGTGCCAGCACCACGACAGGGTCGTCCTACGAGCAGTACTTC. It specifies CASTTTGSSYEQYF.

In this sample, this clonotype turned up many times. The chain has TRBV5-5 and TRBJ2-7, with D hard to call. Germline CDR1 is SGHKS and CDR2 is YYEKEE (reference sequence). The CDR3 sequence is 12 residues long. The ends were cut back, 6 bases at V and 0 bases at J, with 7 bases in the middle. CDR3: CASISPSYEQYF. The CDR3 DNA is TGTGCCAGCATAAGTCCCTCCTACGAGCAGTACTTC.

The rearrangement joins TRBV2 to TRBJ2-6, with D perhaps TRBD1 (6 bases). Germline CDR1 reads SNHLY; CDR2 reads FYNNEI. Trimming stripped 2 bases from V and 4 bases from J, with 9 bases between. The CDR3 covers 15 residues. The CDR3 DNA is TGTGCCAGCAGTGAAAGGGGGTCCGGGGCCAACGTCCTGACTTTC. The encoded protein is CASSERGSGANVLTF.

The CDR3 spells CASSQTGGGTGELFF. CDR3 bases: TGCGCCAGCAGCCAGACAGGGGGCGGAACCGGGGAGCTGTTTTTT. J is TRBJ2-2 and V is TRBV4-3; 10 positions agree with TRBD1. Germline V CDR1 and CDR2: LGHNA, YSLEER. The CDR3 runs to 15 residues. V gave up 3 bases and J gave up 5 bases; unmatched junction bases: 3.

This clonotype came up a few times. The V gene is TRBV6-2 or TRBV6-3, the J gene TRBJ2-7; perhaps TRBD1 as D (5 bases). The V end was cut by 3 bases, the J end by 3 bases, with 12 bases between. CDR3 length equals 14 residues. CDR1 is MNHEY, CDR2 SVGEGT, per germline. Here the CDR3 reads CASSYSQEYYEQYF. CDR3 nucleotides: TGTGCCAGCAGTTATTCACAGGAGTACTACGAGCAGTACTTC.

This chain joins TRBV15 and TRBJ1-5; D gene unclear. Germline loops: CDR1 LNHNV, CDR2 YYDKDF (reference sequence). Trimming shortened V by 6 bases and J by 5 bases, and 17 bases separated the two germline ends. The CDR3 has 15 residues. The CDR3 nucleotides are TGTGCCACCAGGGCAACTTTATCGTGGGATCAGCCCCAGCATTTT. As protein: CATRATLSWDQPQHF.

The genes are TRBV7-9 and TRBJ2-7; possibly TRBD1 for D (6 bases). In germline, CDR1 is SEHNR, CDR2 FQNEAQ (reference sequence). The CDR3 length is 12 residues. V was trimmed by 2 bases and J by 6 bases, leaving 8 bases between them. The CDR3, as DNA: TGTGCCAGCAGCTTAACAGGGACCGAGCAGTACTTC. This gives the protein CASSLTGTEQYF.

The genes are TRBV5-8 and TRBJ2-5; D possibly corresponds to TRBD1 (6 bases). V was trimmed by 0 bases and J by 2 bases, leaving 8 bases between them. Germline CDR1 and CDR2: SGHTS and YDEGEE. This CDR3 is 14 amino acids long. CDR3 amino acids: CASSLDQGQETQYF. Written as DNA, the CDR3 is TGTGCCAGCAGCTTGGATCAGGGGCAAGAGACCCAGTACTTC.

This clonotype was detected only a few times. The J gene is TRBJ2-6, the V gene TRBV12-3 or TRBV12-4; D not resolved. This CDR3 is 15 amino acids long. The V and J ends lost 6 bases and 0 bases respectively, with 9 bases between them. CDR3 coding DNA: TGTGCCAGCAGGTTAATTAGCTCTGGGGCCAACGTCCTGACTTTC. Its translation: CASRLISSGANVLTF.

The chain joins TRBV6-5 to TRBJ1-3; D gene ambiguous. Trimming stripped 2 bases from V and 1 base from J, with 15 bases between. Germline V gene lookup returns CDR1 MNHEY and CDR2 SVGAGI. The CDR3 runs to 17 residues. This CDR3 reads CASSYQSSPGSGNTIYF. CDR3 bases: TGTGCCAGCAGTTACCAGTCTTCCCCGGGGTCTGGAAACACCATATATTTT.

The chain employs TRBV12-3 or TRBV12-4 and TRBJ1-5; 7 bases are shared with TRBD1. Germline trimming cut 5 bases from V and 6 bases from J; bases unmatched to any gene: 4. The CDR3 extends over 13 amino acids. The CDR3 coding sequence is TGTGCCAGCAGTCCGAGACAGGGTCAGCCCCAGCATTTT. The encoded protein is CASSPRQGQPQHF.

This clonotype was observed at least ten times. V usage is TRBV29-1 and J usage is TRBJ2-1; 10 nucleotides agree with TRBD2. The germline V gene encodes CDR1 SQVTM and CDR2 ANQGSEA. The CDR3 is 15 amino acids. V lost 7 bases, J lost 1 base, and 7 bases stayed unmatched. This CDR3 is CSAQAGGRSYNEQFF. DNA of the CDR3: TGCAGCGCTCAAGCGGGAGGGAGGTCCTACAATGAGCAGTTCTTC.

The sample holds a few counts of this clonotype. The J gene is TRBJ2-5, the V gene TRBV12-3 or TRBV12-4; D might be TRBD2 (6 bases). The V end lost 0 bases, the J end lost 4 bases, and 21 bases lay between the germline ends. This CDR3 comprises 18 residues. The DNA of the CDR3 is TGTGCCAGCAGTTTAGCGGCAGGGCGGGAAGGGGTAGGAGAGACCCAGTACTTC. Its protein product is CASSLAAGREGVGETQYF.

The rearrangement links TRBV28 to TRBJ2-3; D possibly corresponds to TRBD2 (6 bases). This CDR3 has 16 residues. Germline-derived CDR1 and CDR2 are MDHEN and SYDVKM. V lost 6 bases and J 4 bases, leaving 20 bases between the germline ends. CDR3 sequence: CASSEAQAGSPDTQYF. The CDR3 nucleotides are TGTGCCAGCAGCGAAGCTCAGGCGGGATCACCAGATACGCAGTATTTT.

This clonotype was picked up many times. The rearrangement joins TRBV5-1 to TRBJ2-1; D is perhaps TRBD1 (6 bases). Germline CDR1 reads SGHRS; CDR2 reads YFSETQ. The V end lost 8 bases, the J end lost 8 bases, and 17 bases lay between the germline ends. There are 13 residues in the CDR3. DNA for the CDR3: TGCGCCAGTACCACAGGGTCCGGCGATGAGCAGTTCTTC. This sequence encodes CASTTGSGDEQFF.

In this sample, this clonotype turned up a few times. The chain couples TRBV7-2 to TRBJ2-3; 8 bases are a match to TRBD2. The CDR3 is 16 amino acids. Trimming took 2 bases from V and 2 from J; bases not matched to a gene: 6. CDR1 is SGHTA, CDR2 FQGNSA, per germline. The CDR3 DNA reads TGTGCCAGCAGCTTACTGACGGGGGGGGCCACAGATACGCAGTATTTT. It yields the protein CASSLLTGGATDTQYF.